This T cell receptor (beta chain) emerged from a study of monozygotic twins with inflammatory bowel disease. TCRdb processed the 5' RACE reads again and assigns one entry to each CDR3 protein, with no DNA. The sample has 210,000 or so distinct CDR3 sequences, and its top ten clones hold roughly 8%. The CDR3 contains 13 residues. The germline V gene encodes CDR1 SGHTA and CDR2 FQGNSA. The chain combines TRBV7-2 with TRBJ2-3; lacking DNA, the TRBD1 call made by TCRdb goes unchecked. This receptor was obtained from a human donor with ulcerative colitis or Crohn's disease, or a healthy co-twin of an affected twin (not recorded which). Sequences were obtained from blood. Here the CDR3 reads CASSPPGSDTQYF.